The entry below describes one TCR beta chain. This clonotype was seen a handful of times. Its recognized antigen is unknown. The input lacks base qualities; no much larger clone sits a single base away. Per the publication, the time point label means: pre-sensitization, week 0. This specimen's treatment or condition label, interpreted: therapeutic diphenylcyclopropenone sensitization with weekly scalp DPC. Blood at each patch-test visit was drawn before the patch test was applied. Patients were eligible if aged 18 to 70, diagnosed with alopecia and judged suitable for DPC therapy, and pregnant patients were excluded. Total RNA was extracted from unfractionated whole blood collected in Tempus Blood RNA tubes. These data come from a study of human T cells and chemical hapten exposure (dated by TCRdb to 2020 to 2022). Regarding the study in general: For sensitization, 2% DPC in acetone was applied to a roughly 2 cm by roughly 2 cm area of upper inner arm skin. Throughout the approximately 25-week study period, patients were also given weekly therapeutic DPC doses on the scalp. Patch testing was done on the upper back using Finn chambers containing 0.01% DPC, and results were scored after 6 days according to International Contact Dermatitis Research Group standards. The mostly female patient cohort included alopecia areata with under or over 50% scalp involvement, alopecia totalis and alopecia universalis. Libraries were pooled for sequencing, and per-sample TCR yields varied mainly because of small differences in library volumes within the pool. Peripheral blood TCR repertoire changes were tracked in vivo in alopecia patients during primary and secondary sensitization to the hapten diphenylcyclopropenone (DPC). Blood samples were taken from patients before sensitization (week 0) and at 2, 6 and about 24 weeks after DPC sensitization. Twenty-nine alopecia patients provided blood for TCR sequencing at one to four time points (pre-sensitization, 2, 6 and 24 weeks).

Receptors were amplified or captured by RACE. Sequenced on a NextSeq 500. During library preparation, unique molecular identifiers were attached to individual cDNA molecules so that TCRs could be counted quantitatively and reproducibly. For every blood RNA sample, sequencing covered both the TCR alpha and TCR beta chains. Per the authors' processing: The median number of TCRs per sample was 90,000 to 100,000, ranging from 23,224 to 690,600. V, J and CDR3 annotation of the TCR reads was performed with the Decombinator software suite. Every sample was subsampled to the same number of TCRs (28,000) for the PS versus PT1 abundance plots. Expanded TCRs were defined as absent before sensitization and observed at least eight times at the 2-week time point. Clones were called with MiXCR by TCRdb after fastp trimmed the public reads at Q25, and only in-frame beta chains were retained. When rows share a CDR3 protein, they turn into one entry using the most common DNA and genes. The authors' filters were not applied to this entry. Across this sample there are 80,000 to 100,000 distinct CDR3 sequences, with 9.5% to 14% seen only once. Approximately 3.1% of the sample is taken by the ten largest.

Findings and caveats that apply to the study as a whole: Expanded TCRs formed significantly more large CDR3 similarity clusters than pre-sensitization or healthy control sets, consistent with antigen-driven responses. After repeated subsampling, the strength of the expansion versus patch-test correlation and the threshold at which it became significant changed. All patients had alopecia, a presumed autoimmune disease, so their immune response might differ from that of healthy individuals. A positive correlation was found between the number of PT1 expanded TCRs and patch test score, with significance reached at thresholds 8, 16 and 32 but not 4. DPC sensitization did not change how many TCRs were above 1 in 1000 frequency, and no evidence was found of alterations in global repertoire structure.

Compared with germline, V lacks 4 bases and J lacks 4 bases; bases without a gene match: 13. Including cysteine and phenylalanine, the CDR3 has 17 amino acids. CDR3 DNA only is kept here, 51 bases in frame from base 1. This chain is built from TRBV12-3 or TRBV12-4 and TRBJ1-3, with 7 bases in between that match TRBD1. The material was whole blood, obtained in connection with sensitization to the hapten diphenylcyclopropenone (DPC). This receptor was identified in a woman aged 60 to 75 with alopecia areata. Some clones in this sample may be carry-over from other donors' samples. The nucleotide sequence reads TGTGCCAGCAGTTCAGAGACAGGGAGGTTACACGGAAACACCATATATTTT. Translated, this is CASSSETGRLHGNTIYF.